The entry below describes one TCR beta chain. The antigen it recognizes is unknown. No quality values exist for individual bases; no much larger clone is one base distant. The entry originates in a study of shared clonotypes between healthy human individuals (dated by TCRdb to 2019 to 2021). Turning to the overall study: Two women and a few men aged 18 to 49 years were included in the cohort. For each donor, CD4 naive and CD4 memory were each run on three plates, CD8 naive on two plates, and CD8 memory on one plate. To estimate repertoire size and how much clonotypes are shared between individuals, the study performed deep sequencing of blood TCR repertoires from a few healthy adults. Different laboratories and diverse techniques were used to prepare libraries and sequence TCR repertoires, to increase sequencing depth and limit assay-specific biases. Between about 0.85 and 9.5 billion PBMCs per donor were obtained by leukapheresis. General findings and caveats noted by the study authors: Only blood was sampled, and tissue TCR repertoires likely differ from those in blood. Naive subsets generally had larger estimated clonotype richness than memory subsets. Incomplete sequencing was indicated by rarefaction of sorted-subset datasets, despite the large sequencing depth. Clonotypes shared by all four sorted-subset donors showed higher generation probabilities than non-shared clonotypes. About 5% of naive CD4, 3.5% of naive CD8, roughly 2.4% of memory CD4, and about 0.4% of memory CD8 clonotypes were shared across several donors. Because the study included a small number of donors, the genetic and exposure-history diversity represented was limited. Pairwise subsampling indicated that sequencing depth was expected to affect the degree of clonotype sharing among donors.

Using the deep immunoSEQ assay, multiplex PCR amplified TCR CDR3 regions from genomic DNA. Extracted genomic DNA from each cell subset was distributed evenly across all wells of several immunoSEQ 96-well plates, and each plate was treated as a replicate. For sorted subsets, each replicate PCR was loaded with 200 to 250 ng genomic DNA, equivalent to 30,000 or so T cell genomes. Purified libraries were measured with a Qubit 3.0 fluorometer, size-checked on a Bioanalyzer 2100, and measured again with the KAPA Library Quantification kit. Every immunoSEQ 96-well plate was sequenced on a separate single-read 150-cycle Illumina NextSeq 550 flow cell. Concerning the study's data processing: Because the immunoSEQ output included only junctional sequences and no quality scores, the filtering could not be the same as the filtering used for full-length reads. Sequences were annotated with PyIR, a Python wrapper for IgBLAST v1.9, and V/J genes and CDR3 were assigned using IMGT germline references. Reads with weak V/J assignments (E-value above 1e-6), missing CDR3, stop codons, out-of-frame junctions, or ambiguous translated residues were removed. V3J clonotypes were defined as sequences sharing an identical inferred V gene, J gene, and CDR3 amino acid sequence. To compute the percentage overlap between repertoires, the number of shared unique clonotypes was divided by the size of the smaller repertoire. Richness of each repertoire was evaluated using RTK rarefaction, the Chao1 estimator, and Recon v2.1 estimates of unobserved clonotypes. Generation probabilities for all TCRbeta clonotypes obtained by the gDNA method from several donors were computed using OLGA. What TCRdb holds here is the immuneACCESS table cut down to in-frame rearrangements. Part of the clones is not present; checked against another copy, under half of the missing clones reflect an unresolved V gene, and the others are unexplained. Clonal size and the V and J genes are those of that table, whereas D and trimming came from the DNA. The sample data list 2 million to 2.5 million clones, and almost 96% of these were observed just once. The ten largest account for 0.1% to 0.15% of the sample.

The donors were healthy, HIV-negative adults who had no recently reported acute infections or vaccinations. All donors were Caucasian adults living in Nashville, Tennessee, USA. CD4+ T cells were enriched by magnetic negative selection, after which naive cells were positively selected on CD45RA and the negative fraction was taken as the memory subset. After blood collection by leukapheresis, PBMCs were isolated using Ficoll-Histopaque density gradient centrifugation and then cryopreserved in the vapor phase of liquid nitrogen. Analytical flow cytometry was used to check the purity and quantity of each magnetically sorted T cell population. From each sorted fraction, genomic DNA was isolated and quantified by UV absorbance on a Nanodrop 2000c. CDR1 and CDR2 (SGHAT, FQNNGV) derive from the germline V gene. V is cut by 3 bases and J by 2 bases, and the space between the germline ends is 17 bases. From the cysteine up to the phenylalanine, the CDR3 has a length of 16 residues. The entry retains the CDR3 DNA only, 48 bases that are in frame from base 1.

The clonotype comes from a man aged 18-30 years in good health. The rearrangement combines TRBV11-2 with TRBJ2-7; TRBD2 is a weak D gene call, 6 bases matching. The sample consisted of naive CD4+ T cells sorted from blood. What the cell subset or site label conveys for this sample: CD45RA+ positively selected. The base sequence is TGTGCCAGCAGCTTGGATTCAGGGTGGGAGGCCTACGAGCAGTACTTC. Translated, it reads CASSLDSGWEAYEQYF.